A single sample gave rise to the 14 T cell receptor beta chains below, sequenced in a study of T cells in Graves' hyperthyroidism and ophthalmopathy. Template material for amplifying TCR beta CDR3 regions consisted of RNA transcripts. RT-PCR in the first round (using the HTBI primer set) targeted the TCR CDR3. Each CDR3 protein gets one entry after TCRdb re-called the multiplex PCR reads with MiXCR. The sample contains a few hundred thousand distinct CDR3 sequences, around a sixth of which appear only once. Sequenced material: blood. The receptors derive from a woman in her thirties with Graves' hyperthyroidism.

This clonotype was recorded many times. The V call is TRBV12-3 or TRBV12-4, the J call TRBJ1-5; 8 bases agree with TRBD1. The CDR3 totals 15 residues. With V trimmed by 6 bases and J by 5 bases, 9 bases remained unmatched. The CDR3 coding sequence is TGTGCCAGCAGCTTTGGCAGGGGGCTCGATCAGCCCCAGCATTTT. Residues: CASSFGRGLDQPQHF.

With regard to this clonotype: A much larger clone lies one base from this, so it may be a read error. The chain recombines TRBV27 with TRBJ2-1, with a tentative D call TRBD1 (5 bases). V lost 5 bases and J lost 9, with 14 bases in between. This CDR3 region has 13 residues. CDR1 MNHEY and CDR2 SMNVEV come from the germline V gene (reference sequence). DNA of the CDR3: TGTGCCAGCAGTCCAAGGGGCCAGAGTGAGCAGTTCTTC. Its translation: CASSPRGQSEQFF.

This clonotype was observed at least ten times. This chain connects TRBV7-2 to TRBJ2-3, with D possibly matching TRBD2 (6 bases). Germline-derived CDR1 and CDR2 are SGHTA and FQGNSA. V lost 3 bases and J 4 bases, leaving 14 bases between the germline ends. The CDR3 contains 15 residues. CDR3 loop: CASSFRLGMADTQYF. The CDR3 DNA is TGTGCCAGCAGCTTTCGACTAGGAATGGCAGATACGCAGTATTTT.

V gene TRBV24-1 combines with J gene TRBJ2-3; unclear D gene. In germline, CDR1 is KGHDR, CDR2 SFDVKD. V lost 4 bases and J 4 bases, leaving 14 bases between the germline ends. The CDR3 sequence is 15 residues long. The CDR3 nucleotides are TGTGCCACCAGTGACTCCATTTATCGTCCAGATACGCAGTATTTT. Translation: CATSDSIYRPDTQYF.

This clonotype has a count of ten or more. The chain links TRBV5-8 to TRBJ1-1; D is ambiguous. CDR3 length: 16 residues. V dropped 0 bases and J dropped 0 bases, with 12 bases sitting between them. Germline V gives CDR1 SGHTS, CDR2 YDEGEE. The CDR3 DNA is TGTGCCAGCAGCTTGGAGGGAGGAAGGATGAACACTGAAGCTTTCTTT. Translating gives CASSLEGGRMNTEAFF.

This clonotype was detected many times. CDR3 amino acids: CASSVRQGDTEAFF. In DNA form, the CDR3 reads TGTGCCAGCAGCGTACGACAGGGGGACACTGAAGCTTTCTTT. This rearrangement joins TRBV7-2 to TRBJ1-1; TRBD1 matches at 9 bases. V was pared by 5 bases and J by 3 bases, with 4 bases of the junction left unmatched. Germline lookup yields CDR1 SGHTA and CDR2 FQGNSA. The CDR3 is 14 amino acids.

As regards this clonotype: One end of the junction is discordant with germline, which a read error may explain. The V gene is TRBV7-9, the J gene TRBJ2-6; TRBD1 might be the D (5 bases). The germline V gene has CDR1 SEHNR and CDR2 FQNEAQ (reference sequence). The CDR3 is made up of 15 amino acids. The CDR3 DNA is TGTGCCAGCAGCTTTGGGCAGGGTGGGGCCAGCGTCCTGACTTTC. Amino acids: CASSFGQGGASVLTF.

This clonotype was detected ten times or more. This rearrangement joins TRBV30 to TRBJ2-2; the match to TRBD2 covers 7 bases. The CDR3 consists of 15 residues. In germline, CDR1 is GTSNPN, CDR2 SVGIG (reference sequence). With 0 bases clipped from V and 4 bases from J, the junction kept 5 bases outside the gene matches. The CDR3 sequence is CAWSVGGRSTGELFF. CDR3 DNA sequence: TGTGCCTGGAGTGTGGGCGGGAGAAGCACCGGGGAGCTGTTTTTT.

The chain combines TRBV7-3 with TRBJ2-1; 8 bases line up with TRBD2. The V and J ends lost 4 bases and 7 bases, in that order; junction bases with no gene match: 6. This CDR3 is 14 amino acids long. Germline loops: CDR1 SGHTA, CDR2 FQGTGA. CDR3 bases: TGTGCCAGCAGCTCAACCGGGACTAGTAATGAGCAGTTCTTC. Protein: CASSSTGTSNEQFF.

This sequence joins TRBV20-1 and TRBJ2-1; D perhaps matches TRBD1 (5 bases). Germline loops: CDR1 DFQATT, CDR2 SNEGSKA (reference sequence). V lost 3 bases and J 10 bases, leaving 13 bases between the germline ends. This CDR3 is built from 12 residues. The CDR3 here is CSARGPPPEQFF. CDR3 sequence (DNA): TGCAGTGCTAGGGGGCCCCCCCCGGAGCAGTTCTTC.

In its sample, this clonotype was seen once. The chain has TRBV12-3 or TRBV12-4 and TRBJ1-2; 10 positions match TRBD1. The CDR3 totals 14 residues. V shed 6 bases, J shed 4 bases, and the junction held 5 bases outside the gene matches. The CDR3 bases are TGTGCCAGCAGCCTCAGGACAGGGGGCTATGGCTACACCTTC. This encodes CASSLRTGGYGYTF.

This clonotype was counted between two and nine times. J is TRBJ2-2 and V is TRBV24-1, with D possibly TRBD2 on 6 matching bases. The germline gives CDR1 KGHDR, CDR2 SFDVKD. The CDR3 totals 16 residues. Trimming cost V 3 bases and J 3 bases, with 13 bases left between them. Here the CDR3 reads CATSDGGVGDTGELFF. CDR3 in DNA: TGTGCCACCAGTGATGGAGGGGTCGGGGACACCGGGGAGCTGTTTTTT.

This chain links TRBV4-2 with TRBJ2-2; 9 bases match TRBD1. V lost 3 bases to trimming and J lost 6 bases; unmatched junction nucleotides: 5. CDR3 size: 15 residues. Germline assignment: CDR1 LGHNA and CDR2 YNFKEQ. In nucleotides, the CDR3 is TGTGCCAGCAGCCAGGACAGGGGTTCTGCCGGGGAGCTGTTTTTT. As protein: CASSQDRGSAGELFF.

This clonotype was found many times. The CDR3 DNA follows: TGTGCCAGCAGCAAAGAAGGAAATCAGCCCCAGCATTTT. It translates to CASSKEGNQPQHF. The chain joins TRBV7-8 to TRBJ1-5; no definite D call. This CDR3 contains 13 residues. Trimming cost V 5 bases and J 4 bases, with 9 bases left between them. Looked up from germline, CDR1 is SGHVS and CDR2 is FQNEAQ.